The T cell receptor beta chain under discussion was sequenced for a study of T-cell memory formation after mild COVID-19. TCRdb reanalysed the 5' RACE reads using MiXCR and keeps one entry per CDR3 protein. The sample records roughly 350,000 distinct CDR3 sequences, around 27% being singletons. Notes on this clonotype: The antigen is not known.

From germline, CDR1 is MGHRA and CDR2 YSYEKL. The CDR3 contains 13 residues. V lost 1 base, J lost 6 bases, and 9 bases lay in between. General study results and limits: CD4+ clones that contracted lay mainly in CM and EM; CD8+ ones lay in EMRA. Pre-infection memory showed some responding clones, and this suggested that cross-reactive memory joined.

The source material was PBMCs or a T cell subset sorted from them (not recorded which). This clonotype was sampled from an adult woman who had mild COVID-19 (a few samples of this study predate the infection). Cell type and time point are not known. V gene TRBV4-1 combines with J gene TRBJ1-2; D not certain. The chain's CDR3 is CASSQASGNGYTF. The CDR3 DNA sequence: TGCGCCAGCAGCCAAGCTTCGGGGAATGGCTACACCTTC.